This T cell receptor beta chain was identified during a study of identical twins. This CDR3 has 15 residues. CDR1 is SNHLY, CDR2 FYNNEI, per germline. Trimming left V 4 bases short and J 4 bases short, with 17 bases between. This clonotype was observed a few times. TCRdb analysed the 5' RACE reads with MiXCR anew, one entry per CDR3 protein. The repertoire holds 1.5 million to 2 million distinct CDR3 sequences, with about 31% as singletons. The sample comprised cord blood. The chain couples TRBV2 to TRBJ2-7; D not certain. This receptor was identified in a newborn girl in good health. The CDR3 spells CASSVRLARSYEQYF. The CDR3 bases are TGTGCCAGCAGTGTCAGATTGGCGCGGAGTTACGAGCAGTACTTC.